This T cell receptor (beta chain) is drawn from a study of cytomegalovirus exposure and HLA in healthy donors (dated by TCRdb to the late 2010s). With regard to the full study: According to an earlier analysis of 587 of the donors, some 180 million T cells yielded roughly 100 million unique TCR beta sequences and 276 Gb of sequence data. Around 320 gigabases of sequencing data and 80 million or so unique TCR sequences were included in an early release covering roughly 700 HLA-typed donors. Of the 300 to 500 genotyped donors, approximately 81% were placed in the genetic ancestry cluster associated with self-reported Caucasian donors. The study aimed to test whether cataloging public T cell receptors could reveal signatures of past pathogen exposure. The study profiled the T cell repertoires of about 640 subjects by immunosequencing and related them to cytomegalovirus serostatus. In addition to the first cohort of roughly 700 subjects, a separate validation cohort of under 150 different subjects was used. High-throughput TCR immunosequencing, statistical association of individual TCRs with disease status, and machine learning were combined to predict cytomegalovirus infection status. To study patterns of TCR occurrence, a later analysis re-analyzed previously published TCR beta repertoires from around 660 donors and added high-resolution HLA genotyping. In the later analysis, no new phenotypic data were used to find candidate immune exposures; instead, reliance was placed on TCR beta sequences and their occurrence across donors. To decide whether each TCR beta V gene segment behaved as functional or pseudogenic, an earlier analysis of several hundred of the donors relied on high-throughput TCR beta sequencing. Donor age, sex, ethnicity and CMV serostatus were compiled together with the repertoire data. Genome-wide SNP genotypes for about 60% of the roughly 670 donors were used in a later genetic analysis, which treated that subset as a discovery cohort. Every repertoire in the discovery cohort had been generated on one and the same sequencing platform. Both class I and class II loci were covered by HLA typing, at four-digit resolution. Typing coverage differed by locus: A, B, C, DRB1 and DQB1 were typed in about 620-640 donors, DQA1 in approximately 520, DPA1 in some 570, and DPB1 in about 450. Roughly 5 DR-DQ haplotypes were handled as single units for association and clustering, since linkage in the cohort was strong. Among about 400 genotyped donors of the cohort, an average of approximately 220,000 unique TCR beta nucleotide sequences was sequenced per donor, of which about 18% were non-productive. What the study reported, not specific to this receptor: A cluster of highly shared sequence variants was judged likely to be a technical artifact of the sequencing pipeline. When HLA alleles, especially DR and DQ, strongly co-occurred, TCR associations were difficult to assign to individual alleles. V-gene and J-gene trimming of TCR beta chains was associated with a missense DCLRE1C variant in a later genetic analysis, and the association was replicated in an independent cohort. Because counts were too low, about 18 rarely observed V segments, including chromosome 9 orphons, were excluded from the earlier analysis of some 540 of the donors. Correlated functional status among segregating V segments might reflect linkage disequilibrium, but an unknown experimental factor could not be ruled out. The authors suggested that the approach could potentially be generalized to other disease states and immunological phenotypes. Most TCR sequences were observed very rarely across donors, whereas some public TCRs were present in many individuals. A further reported finding was that TCR beta sequences accurately predicted the HLA-A and HLA-B alleles for most subjects in the first cohort. A later genetic analysis reported fewer N-insertions in productive TCRs among donors in an Asian-associated ancestry cluster than the roughly 690-donor mean. For the cohort, immune exposure information was limited to CMV serostatus. Most CMV-associated TCR beta chains appeared to be HLA-restricted in a later analysis, and the HLA associations seemed to be driven largely by CMV exposure. Sequencing depth was assumed to be roughly uniform across donors in the presence/absence analyses, though that assumption may not hold. A total of 164 TCR beta chains were listed by the study as associated with cytomegalovirus. The classifier was reported to diagnose cytomegalovirus status with high specificity and sensitivity in both the original cohort and the validation cohort. Because the 87-base-pair reads could not distinguish some IMGT-functional V segments, including TRBV6-2 and TRBV6-3, those segments were excluded. A later analysis found that HLA-associated TCR beta chains were more clonally expanded and had lower generation probabilities than equally common non-associated chains. A later analysis reported that several top co-occurrence clusters appeared linked to parvovirus B19, influenza, CMV and Epstein-Barr virus. In this cohort, only TCR beta chains were sequenced, and detectable features were limited by the absence of alpha or paired-chain data. Because HLA typing was unavailable for some donors at each locus, only the typed subset was used in association tests. In vitro tests confirmed that three of the cytomegalovirus-associated TCR beta chains recognize cytomegalovirus antigens. In an earlier analysis of around 500 of the donors, most TCR beta V segments appeared in productive rearrangements about 90% or about 30% of the time, broadly matching IMGT annotations. A later analysis associated about 17,000 TCR beta sequences with specific HLA alleles at a false discovery rate of 0.05. According to a later analysis, TCR association rates differed among HLA loci, with DRB1 alleles showing the most associated TCRs and HLA-C alleles showing the fewest.

The CDR3 runs 15 amino acids, cysteine and phenylalanine included. Left in the record is the CDR3 DNA by itself, 45 bases read in frame from the first base. According to the germline V gene (reference sequence), CDR1 reads MNHEY and CDR2 reads SMNVEV. Germline trimming amounts to 3 bases on V and 2 bases on J, with 5 as the count of junction bases outside the gene matches. The cohort was made up of under 800 healthy bone marrow donors. All cohort members were sampled while nominally healthy, although unrecorded immune exposures were likely present. The donor tested CMV seronegative and was one of the 352 seronegative cohort members. A peripheral blood sample was provided by each donor, and peripheral blood mononuclear cells were used for TCR beta sequencing. The Qiagen DNeasy Blood Extraction Kit was used to extract genomic DNA from the blood cell samples. On this clone: Its antigen has not been determined. Base quality data are lacking; no much larger clone is found one base away.

Library preparation was by the immunoSEQ multiplex PCR assay. For the multiplex PCR, a mixture combining 60 forward primers for TCR Vbeta segments and 13 reverse primers for TCR Jbeta segments was used. The CDR3 region of rearranged TCR beta genes was amplified from genomic DNA with a multiplex PCR assay. On the Illumina HiSeq System, the amplified TCR beta libraries were sequenced as 87-base-pair reads. The authors' analysis ran thus. A later analysis counted tens of millions of unique TCR beta chains across the 666 repertoires, and approximately 11 million of these chains were shared by at least two donors. To remove PCR and sequencing errors, raw reads were error-corrected and collapsed into unique sequences using a nearest-neighbor algorithm that merged closely related sequences. CDR3 sequences were aligned to IMGT reference sequences to assign V, D and J gene segments. For a sequence to be retained, at least a six-nucleotide match to both a V gene segment and a J gene segment was required. A rearrangement was called productive if the CDR3 had no stop codons and remained in frame with V and J, and every other rearrangement was called non-productive. Following IMGT convention, CDR3 was defined as the stretch from the second conserved V-encoded cysteine up to the conserved J-encoded phenylalanine. Sequences without an unambiguous match to a single V gene segment were excluded from the earlier analysis of 450 to 650 of the donors. An earlier analysis of fewer than 750 of the donors called V segments functional above 56.7% productive rearrangements and segregating when the between-donor standard deviation exceeded 5%. A statistical classification framework was built for diagnosing cytomegalovirus status from the catalog of TCR beta chain sequences. In a later analysis, TCR nucleotide sequences were compared against IMGT/GENE-DB human TR gene sequences so that V and J genes could be assigned. Using the TCRdist pipeline, a later analysis assigned CDR3 sequences along with most-parsimonious VDJ recombination scenarios. In a later analysis, each TCR beta chain was defined by its CDR3 amino acid sequence together with its V-gene family, and reads lacking a unique V-gene family were excluded. As a way to deal with suspected cross-contamination and a sequencing artifact, a later analysis dropped over 550 nucleotide sequences that were highly shared and had low generation probability. In a later analysis, a clonal expansion index was calculated for each public chain from normalized within-repertoire ranks of inferred template counts. Generation probabilities in a later analysis came from a VDJ recombination model fitted to out-of-frame rearrangements, and those results were checked against IGoR. In a later analysis, hypergeometric tests were used to score TCR-TCR, TCR-HLA and TCR-CMV co-occurrence, with a repertoire-size bias correction applied to TCR pairs. To estimate false discovery rates, a later analysis permuted the HLA or CMV assignments 20 times. In a later analysis, co-occurring TCRs were grouped using DBSCAN, and TCRdist sequence similarity was added for clustering within HLA-allele-positive subsets. Repertoires with fewer than 30,000 or more than 120,000 public chains, plus five repertoires with anomalous nucleotide sharing, were excluded from co-occurrence clustering. TCRdb holds this immuneACCESS table with in-frame rearrangements only. Some clones are missing; in checked studies, unresolved V genes explain under half, and the rest has no known cause. V, J and clone size derive from that table, while D and trimming were established from the DNA sequence. The sample table holds about 190,000 clones, of which around three quarters were seen once. The ten largest clones take up less than 2% of the sample.

The sequence links TRBV27 to TRBJ2-3; TRBD2 agrees with 7 junctional bases. Sequencing was performed on PBMCs. The receptor was derived from a woman younger than 45 in good health and CMV-seronegative. CDR3 region: CASSLMREITDTQYF. At the DNA level, the sequence is TGTGCCAGCAGTTTGATGCGGGAGATCACAGATACGCAGTATTTT.